This is a list of T cell receptor beta chains from one sample in a study of response to subunit inactivated influenza vaccine. One entry per CDR3 protein results from TCRdb running MiXCR on the RT-PCR reads. This sample has 490,000 or so distinct CDR3 sequences, with less than 10% found just once. Source: PBMCs from blood, taken about 23 months after vaccination. All receptors derive from a man aged 45-69 years who received an inactivated influenza vaccine. CDR3s include the opening cysteine and the closing phenylalanine or tryptophan. Fields, in order: clone size, CDR3 length, V gene, D gene, J gene, CDR3 DNA, CDR3 protein. The D gene is left open where the match is weak. The size of a clone is reported for some rows only, either as once, few or many, or as a class for expanded clones.

size: many
length: 10
V: TRBV12-3/TRBV12-4
D: .
J: TRBJ1-2
DNA: TGTGCCAGCGGCGATTATGGCTACACCTTC
CDR3: CASGDYGYTF

size: many
length: 13
V: TRBV7-2
D: TRBD1
J: TRBJ1-2
DNA: TGTGCCAGCACTGGGGGACAGGGCTATGGCTACACCTTC
CDR3: CASTGGQGYGYTF

size: .
length: 15
V: TRBV7-2
D: .
J: TRBJ2-1
DNA: TGTGCCAGCAGCCAGGGGAGCGGTGCCTACAATGAGCAGTTCTTC
CDR3: CASSQGSGAYNEQFF

size: .
length: 15
V: TRBV10-3
D: TRBD2
J: TRBJ2-1
DNA: TGTGCCATCAGTGAGTCCGTTGCTAGCGGTATTGAGCAGTTCTTC
CDR3: CAISESVASGIEQFF

size: few
length: 17
V: TRBV11-2
D: .
J: TRBJ1-3
DNA: TGTGCCAGCAGCTTAACGAGGGCAGACCTCTCTGGAAACACCATATATTTT
CDR3: CASSLTRADLSGNTIYF

size: .
length: 17
V: TRBV4-2
D: .
J: TRBJ2-2
DNA: TGTGCCAGCAGCCAAGATAAAAGGGCGGGTCCGGGCGGGGAGCTGTTTTTT
CDR3: CASSQDKRAGPGGELFF

size: few
length: 11
V: TRBV6-2/TRBV6-3
D: TRBD1
J: TRBJ1-5
DNA: TGTGCCAGCAGTCGACAGGGGCACCAGCATTTT
CDR3: CASSRQGHQHF

size: many
length: 13
V: TRBV18
D: .
J: TRBJ1-1
DNA: TGTGCCAGCTCCGGGGCAGGGAACACTGAAGCTTTCTTT
CDR3: CASSGAGNTEAFF

size: .
length: 11
V: TRBV2
D: .
J: TRBJ1-2
DNA: TGTGCCAGTAGCCGACGGTATGGCTACACCTTC
CDR3: CASSRRYGYTF

size: many
length: 20
V: TRBV15
D: TRBD2
J: TRBJ2-3
DNA: TGTGCCACCAGCAGAGAGGCGACTAGCGGGGGACACGGAGGAACAGATACGCAGTATTTT
CDR3: CATSREATSGGHGGTDTQYF

size: few
length: 18
V: TRBV20-1
D: .
J: TRBJ2-1
DNA: TGCAGTGCCTTTAACCGGGACTACCGGGGGAGGGGGCTCAATGAGCAGTTCTTC
CDR3: CSAFNRDYRGRGLNEQFF

size: .
length: 14
V: TRBV7-8
D: .
J: TRBJ2-7
DNA: TGTGCCAGCAGCTTAAATGCAGACACCTACGAGCAGTACTTC
CDR3: CASSLNADTYEQYF

size: few
length: 20
V: TRBV7-2
D: .
J: TRBJ2-3
DNA: TGTGCCAGCAGCTTATCGGGCCTGAAAACTCTAGCTGCACACACAGATACGCAGTATTTT
CDR3: CASSLSGLKTLAAHTDTQYF

size: .
length: 15
V: TRBV20-1
D: .
J: TRBJ2-1
DNA: TGCAGTGCTAGAGATTTTAGCGGCCTCCATAGTGAGCAGTTCTTC
CDR3: CSARDFSGLHSEQFF

size: few
length: 16
V: TRBV7-2
D: TRBD1
J: TRBJ1-6
DNA: TGTGCCAGCAGCTTAGAGGCGGGACAGTTCAATTCACCCCTCCACTTT
CDR3: CASSLEAGQFNSPLHF

size: .
length: 12
V: TRBV2
D: .
J: TRBJ2-1
DNA: TGTGCCAGCAGTCGCACTACTAGTAAGCAGTTCTTC
CDR3: CASSRTTSKQFF

size: many
length: 17
V: TRBV12-3/TRBV12-4
D: .
J: TRBJ2-7
DNA: TGTGCCAGCAGCCTAGGGGGGCTACAGGGAATCTCCTACGAGCAGTACTTC
CDR3: CASSLGGLQGISYEQYF